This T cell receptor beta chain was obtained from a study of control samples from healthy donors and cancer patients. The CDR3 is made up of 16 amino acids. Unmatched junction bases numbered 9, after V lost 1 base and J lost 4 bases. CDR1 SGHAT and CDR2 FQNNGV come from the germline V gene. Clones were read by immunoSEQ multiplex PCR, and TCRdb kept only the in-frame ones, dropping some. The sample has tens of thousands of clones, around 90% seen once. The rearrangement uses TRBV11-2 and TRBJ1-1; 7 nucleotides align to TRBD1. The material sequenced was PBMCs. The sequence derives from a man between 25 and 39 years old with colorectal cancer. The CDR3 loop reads CASSLGRQGFGTEAFF. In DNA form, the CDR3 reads TGTGCCAGCAGCTTAGGGCGACAGGGTTTCGGCACTGAAGCTTTCTTT.